This TCR beta chain comes out of a study of blood T cell repertoires in COVID-19. Method: immunoSEQ multiplex PCR; TCRdb's copy keeps in-frame clones and lacks some. The sample holds about 140,000 clones; roughly nine tenths are singletons and the top ten take around 1.5%. This clone was found once. At one of its ends the junction is not consistent with the germline gene, which may arise from a read error. Germline V gene lookup returns CDR1 SSHAT and CDR2 FNYEAQ (reference sequence). The CDR3 extends over 15 amino acids. This sequence joins TRBV7-7 and TRBJ2-3; a possible D gene is TRBD2 (6 bases). The sample was peripheral blood. The origin of this receptor is a human donor in a cohort sampled during active COVID-19. CDR3 coding DNA: TGTGCTAGCAGCTCTCTCGGGGGAGGCACAGATACGCAGTATTTT. Protein sequence: CASSSLGGGTDTQYF.